In its sample, the clone carrying this T cell receptor (beta chain) was seen a few times. Its antigen is as yet unknown. The CDR3 totals 15 residues. Germline V gene data show CDR1 as LNHDA and CDR2 as SQIVND (reference sequence). V shed 4 bases and J shed 4 bases, with 17 bases lying between them. Every isolated RNA sample was fully reverse transcribed, so sequencing captured expressed TCRB transcripts. The study sequenced naive, central memory and regulatory T cell samples to an average of approximately 4 million reads. Method: immunoSEQ multiplex PCR; TCRdb's copy keeps in-frame clones and lacks some. The sample has about 370,000 clones; around 10% are singletons. The entry originates in a study of beta chain features in type 1 diabetes. Study conclusions and caveats: Insertions were fewer and deletions more numerous at VDJ junctions in type 1 diabetes patients. With patients and controls alike, PCR might favor shorter templates to an equal degree. TCRB CDR3 length was moderately but significantly reduced in all four CD4+ subsets of Type 1 diabetes patients. TCRB repertoires of naive, central memory and Treg cells appeared more similar among patients than among healthy donors.

The source of this sequence is a man aged 25-45 years with type 1 diabetes. The chain joins TRBV19 to TRBJ2-7, with D unclear. The sequenced sample consisted of central memory CD4+ T cells from blood. The CDR3 is CASSTIDAAGYEQYF. The CDR3, as DNA: TGTGCCAGTAGTACAATTGACGCGGCTGGGTACGAGCAGTACTTC.